This T cell receptor beta chain appears in the sequencing data of a study of T-cell memory formation after mild COVID-19. At the level of the study: The two donors had largely donor-specific TCR clusters.

Worth noting for this clonotype: No antigen is known for it.

Overall study findings and caveats: The study found contracting CD4+ clones mainly in CM and EM and contracting CD8+ clones in EMRA.

CDR3 length equals 13 residues. V lost 2 bases and J lost 10, with 9 bases in between. TCRdb re-called the 5' RACE reads through MiXCR, storing one row per CDR3 protein. Among 250,000 to 300,000 distinct CDR3 sequences listed, about 17% were seen once. This clonotype originated in a young man who had mild COVID-19 (a few samples of this study predate the infection). Cell type and time point are not known. What was sequenced was PBMCs or a T cell subset sorted from them (not recorded which). The chain carries TRBV12-3 or TRBV12-4 and TRBJ1-6; a possible D gene is TRBD1 (5 bases). The CDR3 DNA is TGTGCCAGCAGTTTATTTGAGGGGTCACCCCTCCACTTT. Translating it yields CASSLFEGSPLHF.